This T cell receptor (beta chain) derives from a study of CD8 T cells in Susac syndrome. After extraction with the RNeasy kit, about 0.45 to 1 ug of the RNA was reverse transcribed using random hexamers. TCRdb processed the immunoSEQ multiplex PCR reads anew with MiXCR; each CDR3 protein has one entry. The table records about 300,000 distinct CDR3 sequences, 85% of them present only once. This clonotype showed up just once. Its antigen is not known. TEMRA cells were enriched by FACS, while CD8+ and CD4+ T cells were obtained through a negative isolation that was performed magnetically. J was trimmed by 3 bases and V by 3 bases; bases with no gene match: 5. Germline V gene sequence: CDR1 SEHNR, CDR2 FQNEAQ (reference sequence). This CDR3 region has 15 residues. Findings of the study overall: The authors acknowledged that their TCR sequencing and HLA analysis involved a relatively small number of individuals.

The TCR comes from a human donor with multiple sclerosis. Sequencing was carried out using CD8+ T cells from PBMCs. The V and J genes are TRBV7-9 and TRBJ2-1; 7 bases are shared with TRBD1. The CDR3 sequence: CASSLFGDSYNEQFF. The CDR3 DNA reads as TGTGCCAGCAGCTTGTTTGGGGACAGCTACAATGAGCAGTTCTTC. Full variable domain (outside the CDR3, taken from reference TRBV7-9 and TRBJ2-1): DTGVSQNPRHKITKRGQNVTFRCDPISEHNRLYWYRQTLGQGPEFLTYFQNEAQLEKSRLLSDRFSAERPKGSFSTLEIQRTEQGDSAMYLCASSLFGDSYNEQFFGPGTRLTVL.